A single sample is the source of the 10 T cell receptor beta chains below, sequenced in a study of T-cell memory formation after mild COVID-19 (dated by TCRdb to about 2021). The library was built by means of 5' RACE. Sequencer: Illumina NovaSeq 6000. TCRdb redid the processing of the public reads, applying fastp at Q25 and MiXCR, and retained in-frame beta chains. Rows are unified per CDR3 protein, each entry keeping the most common DNA and genes. In this sample the table shows under 650,000 distinct CDR3 sequences, roughly 18% of which occur a single time. About 12% of the sample goes to the ten largest clones. The sequenced sample was PBMCs or a T cell subset sorted from them (not recorded which). All receptors come from an adult woman who had mild COVID-19 (a few samples of this study predate the infection). The sample titles of this study are shuffled in the database, so cell type and time point are left out; the donor was told from shared clones.

The sample holds a few counts of this clonotype. The junction and the germline gene differ at one end; a read error may be behind it. Here the CDR3 reads CAWRSAGGSSYNEQFF. The CDR3 DNA reads as TGTGCTTGGAGGTCGGCGGGAGGGAGCTCCTACAATGAGCAGTTCTTC. This chain connects TRBV30 to TRBJ2-1; 9 bases align to TRBD2. The germline CDR1 and CDR2 sequences are GTSNPN and SVGIG (reference sequence). The CDR3 loop spans 16 amino acids.

This clonotype was counted only a few times. V and J are TRBV6-2 or TRBV6-3 and TRBJ1-6, with a possible D match to TRBD1 (5 bases). This CDR3 region has 14 residues. The germline V gene encodes CDR1 MNHEY and CDR2 SVGEGT. The germline V and J ends were trimmed by 4 bases and 7 bases, with 11 bases remaining between them. The CDR3 sequence is CASSSFYRNSPLHF. CDR3 bases: TGTGCCAGCAGTTCCTTCTACAGGAATTCACCCCTCCACTTT.

A single count supports this clonotype. This chain connects TRBV27 to TRBJ1-1; D possibly corresponds to TRBD1 (5 bases). CDR3 length: 19 residues. The germline gives CDR1 MNHEY, CDR2 SMNVEV (reference sequence). V dropped 2 bases and J dropped 4 bases, with 26 bases sitting between them. In DNA form, the CDR3 reads TGTGCCAGCAGTTTACTTACGGGACTCCAAAGTGGTCCTAGCACTGAAGCTTTCTTT. This sequence encodes CASSLLTGLQSGPSTEAFF.

This clonotype was counted only a few times. The V and J genes are TRBV18 and TRBJ2-1, with 8 bases that match TRBD1. The V gene end was trimmed by 2 bases and the J gene end by 9 bases; junction bases not matched to a gene: 9. Germline V gene lookup returns CDR1 KGHSH and CDR2 LQKENI. The CDR3 is made up of 15 amino acids. The CDR3 here is CASSPGNPGGGEQFF. CDR3 sequence (DNA): TGTGCCAGCTCACCAGGCAATCCAGGGGGCGGTGAGCAGTTCTTC.

The chain is built from TRBV2 and TRBJ2-3, with D possibly called TRBD1 or TRBD2 (5 bases each). Germline CDR1 reads SNHLY; CDR2 reads FYNNEI. The length of the CDR3 is 16 residues. With 2 bases removed from V and 1 base from J, the gap between germline ends came to 13 bases. CDR3 sequence reads: CASSESGLGGTDTQYF. In DNA, the CDR3 is TGTGCCAGCAGTGAAAGCGGTCTGGGGGGCACAGATACGCAGTATTTT.

The chain recombines TRBV10-3 with TRBJ1-6; 9 positions match TRBD1. The CDR3 is 15 residues long. Per germline, CDR1 ENHRY and CDR2 SYGVKD. V dropped 7 bases and J dropped 5; count of bases not matched to a gene: 6. The CDR3 coding sequence is TGTGCCATCAAACAGGGGGCGCGGAATAATTCACCCCTCCACTTT. As protein: CAIKQGARNNSPLHF.

This clonotype was recorded a few times. The chain joins TRBV7-3 to TRBJ2-7, with D hard to call. Deletions cut 5 bases from V and 12 bases from J, with 14 bases between. The CDR3 totals 11 residues. The germline V gene has CDR1 SGHTA and CDR2 FQGTGA. CDR3 coding DNA: TGTGCCAGCAGCACTCCCATAGGCGCGTACTTC. It specifies CASSTPIGAYF.

Many counts were recorded for this clonotype. The chain carries TRBV12-3 or TRBV12-4 and TRBJ2-1, with D perhaps matching TRBD2 (6 bases). Trimming left V 3 bases short and J 6 bases short, with 12 bases between. The CDR3 has 14 amino acids. Here the CDR3 reads CASSFAGLTNEQFF. The CDR3, as DNA: TGTGCCAGCAGTTTCGCGGGACTGACCAATGAGCAGTTCTTC.

This clonotype showed up just a few times. The chain employs TRBV20-1 and TRBJ2-7, with TRBD2 identical over 7 bases. Germline trimming cut 5 bases from V and 2 bases from J; bases unmatched to any gene: 6. The CDR3 spans 13 residues. The germline CDR1 and CDR2 sequences are DFQATT and SNEGSKA (reference sequence). Written as DNA, the CDR3 is TGCAGTGCTGAAACTAGCGTAACCTACGAGCAGTACTTC. Its protein is CSAETSVTYEQYF.

This clonotype showed up many times. The chain links TRBV12-3 or TRBV12-4 to TRBJ1-2; the D is unclear. This CDR3 region has 14 residues. V was cut by 7 bases and J by 4 bases, with 16 bases left in between. CDR3 loop: CASTPGEPLYGYTF. The CDR3 DNA reads as TGTGCCAGCACCCCGGGAGAGCCCCTCTATGGCTACACCTTC.